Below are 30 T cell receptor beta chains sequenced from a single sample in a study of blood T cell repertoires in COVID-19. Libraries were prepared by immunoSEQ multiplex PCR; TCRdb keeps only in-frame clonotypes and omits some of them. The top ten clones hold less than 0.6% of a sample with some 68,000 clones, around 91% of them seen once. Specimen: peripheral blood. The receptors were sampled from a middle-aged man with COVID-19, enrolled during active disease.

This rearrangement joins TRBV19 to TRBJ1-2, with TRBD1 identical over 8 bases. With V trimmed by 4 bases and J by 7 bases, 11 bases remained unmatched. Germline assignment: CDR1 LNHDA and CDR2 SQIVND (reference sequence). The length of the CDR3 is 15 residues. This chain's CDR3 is CASSTPSTGVSGYTF. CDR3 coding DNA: TGTGCCAGTAGTACCCCTTCGACAGGGGTGTCTGGCTACACCTTC. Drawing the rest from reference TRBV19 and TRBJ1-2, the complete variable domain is DGGITQSPKYLFRKEGQNVTLSCEQNLNHDAMYWYRQDPGQGLRLIYYSQIVNDFQKGDIAEGYSVSREKKESFPLTVTSAQKNPTAFYLCASSTPSTGVSGYTFGSGTRLTVV.

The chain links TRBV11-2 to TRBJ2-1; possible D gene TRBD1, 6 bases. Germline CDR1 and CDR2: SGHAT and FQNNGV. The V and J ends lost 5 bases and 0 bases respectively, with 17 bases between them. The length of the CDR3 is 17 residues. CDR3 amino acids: CASSPDEGDNSYNEQFF. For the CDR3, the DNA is TGTGCCAGCAGCCCCGACGAGGGGGACAACTCCTACAATGAGCAGTTCTTC.

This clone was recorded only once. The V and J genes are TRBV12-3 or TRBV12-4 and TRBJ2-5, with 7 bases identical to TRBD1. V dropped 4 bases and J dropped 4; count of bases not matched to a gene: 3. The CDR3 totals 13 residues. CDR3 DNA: TGTGCCAGCAGTTACGACAGGGCAGAGACCCAGTACTTC. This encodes CASSYDRAETQYF.

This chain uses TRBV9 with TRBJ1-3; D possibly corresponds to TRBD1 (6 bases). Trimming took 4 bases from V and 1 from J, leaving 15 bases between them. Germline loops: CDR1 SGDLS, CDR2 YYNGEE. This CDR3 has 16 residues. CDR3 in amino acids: CASSQNRVQSGNTIYF. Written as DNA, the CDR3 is TGTGCCAGCAGCCAGAACAGGGTGCAATCTGGAAACACCATATATTTT.

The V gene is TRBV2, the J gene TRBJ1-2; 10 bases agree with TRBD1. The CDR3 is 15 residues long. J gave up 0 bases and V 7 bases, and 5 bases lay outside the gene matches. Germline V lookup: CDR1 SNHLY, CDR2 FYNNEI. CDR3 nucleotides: TGTGCCAGCACCAGACAGGGGGCTGCTAACTATGGCTACACCTTC. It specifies CASTRQGAANYGYTF. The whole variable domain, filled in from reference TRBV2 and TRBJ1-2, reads EPEVTQTPSHQVTQMGQEVILRCVPISNHLYFYWYRQILGQKVEFLVSFYNNEISEKSEIFDDQFSVERPDGSNFTLKIRSTKLEDSAMYFCASTRQGAANYGYTFGSGTRLTVV.

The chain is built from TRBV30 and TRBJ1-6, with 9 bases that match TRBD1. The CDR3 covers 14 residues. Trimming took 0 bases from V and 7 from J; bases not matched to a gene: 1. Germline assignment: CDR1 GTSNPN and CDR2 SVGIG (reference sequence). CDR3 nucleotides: TGTGCCTGGAGTGTTGGACAGGGGAATTCACCCCTCCACTTT. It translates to CAWSVGQGNSPLHF.

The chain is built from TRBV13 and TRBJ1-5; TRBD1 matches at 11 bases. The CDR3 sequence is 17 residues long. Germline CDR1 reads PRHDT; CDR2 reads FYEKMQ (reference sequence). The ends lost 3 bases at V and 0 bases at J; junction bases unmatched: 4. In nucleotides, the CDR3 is TGTGCCAGCAGCTTCGGGACAGGGGGGAATAGCAATCAGCCCCAGCATTTT. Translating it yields CASSFGTGGNSNQPQHF.

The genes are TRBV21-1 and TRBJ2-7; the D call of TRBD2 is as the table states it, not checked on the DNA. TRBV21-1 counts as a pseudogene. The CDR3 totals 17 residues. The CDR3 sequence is CASSFPGSLERIYEQYF. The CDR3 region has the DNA TGTGCCAGCAGCTTTCCGGGGAGCCTCGAACGTATCTACGAGCAGTACTTC.

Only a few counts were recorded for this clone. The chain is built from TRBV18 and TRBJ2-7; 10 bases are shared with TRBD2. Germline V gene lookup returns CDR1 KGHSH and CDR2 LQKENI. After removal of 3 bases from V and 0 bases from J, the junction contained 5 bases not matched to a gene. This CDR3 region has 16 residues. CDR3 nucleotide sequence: TGTGCCAGCTCACCCTCGGGACTAGCGTACTCCTACGAGCAGTACTTC. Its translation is CASSPSGLAYSYEQYF. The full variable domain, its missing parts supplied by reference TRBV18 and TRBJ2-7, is NAGVMQNPRHLVRRRGQEARLRCSPMKGHSHVYWYRQLPEEGLKFMVYLQKENIIDESGMPKERFSAEFPKEGPSILRIQQVVRGDSAAYFCASSPSGLAYSYEQYFGPGTRLTVT.

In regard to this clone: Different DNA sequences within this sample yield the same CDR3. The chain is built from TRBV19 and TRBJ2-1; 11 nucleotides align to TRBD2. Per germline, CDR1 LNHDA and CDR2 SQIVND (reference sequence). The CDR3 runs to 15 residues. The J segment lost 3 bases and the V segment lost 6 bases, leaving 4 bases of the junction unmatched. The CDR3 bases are TGTGCCAGTAGCCCCACTAGCGGGAGCTACAATGAGCAGTTCTTC. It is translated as CASSPTSGSYNEQFF.

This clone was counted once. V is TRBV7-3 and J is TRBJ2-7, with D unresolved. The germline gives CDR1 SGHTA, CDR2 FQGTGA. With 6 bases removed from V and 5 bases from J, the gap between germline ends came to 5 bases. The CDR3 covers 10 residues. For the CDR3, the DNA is TGTGCCAGCAGTTCTCACGAGCAGTACTTC. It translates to CASSSHEQYF.

This chain's CDR3 is CASSATSILFEQYF. The CDR3 nucleotides read TGCGCCAGCAGTGCTACTAGCATTCTGTTTGAGCAGTACTTC. The J gene is TRBJ2-7, the V gene TRBV10-2, with D tentatively TRBD2 (6 bases). CDR3 length: 14 amino acids. Trimming cost V 4 bases and J 7 bases, with 17 bases left between them. Looked up from germline, CDR1 is WSHSY and CDR2 is SAAADI.

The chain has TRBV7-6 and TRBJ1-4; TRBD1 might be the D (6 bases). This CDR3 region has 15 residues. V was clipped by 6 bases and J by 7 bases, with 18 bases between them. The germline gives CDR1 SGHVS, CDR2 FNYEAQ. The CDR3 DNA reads TGTGCCAGCAGTAAAGGGGGACGGAATTTTGAAAAACTGTTTTTT. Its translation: CASSKGGRNFEKLFF.

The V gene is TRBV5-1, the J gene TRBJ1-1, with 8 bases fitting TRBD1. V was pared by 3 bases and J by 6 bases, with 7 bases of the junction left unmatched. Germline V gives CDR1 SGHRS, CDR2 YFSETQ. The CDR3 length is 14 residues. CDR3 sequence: CASSWENRGAEAFF. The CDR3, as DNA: TGCGCCAGCAGCTGGGAAAACAGGGGGGCTGAAGCTTTCTTT.

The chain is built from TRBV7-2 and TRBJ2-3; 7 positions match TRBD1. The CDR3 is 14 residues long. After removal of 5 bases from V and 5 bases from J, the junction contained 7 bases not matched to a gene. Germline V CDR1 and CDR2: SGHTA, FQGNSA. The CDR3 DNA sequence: TGTGCCAGCAGCCCCCCAGGGGGAAGAGATACGCAGTATTTT. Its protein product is CASSPPGGRDTQYF.

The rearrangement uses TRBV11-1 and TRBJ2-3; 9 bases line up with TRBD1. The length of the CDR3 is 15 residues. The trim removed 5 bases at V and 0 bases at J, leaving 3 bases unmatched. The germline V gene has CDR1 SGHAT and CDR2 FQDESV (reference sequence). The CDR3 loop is CASSHRGPSTDTQYF. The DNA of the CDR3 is TGTGCCAGCAGCCACAGGGGGCCTAGCACAGATACGCAGTATTTT.

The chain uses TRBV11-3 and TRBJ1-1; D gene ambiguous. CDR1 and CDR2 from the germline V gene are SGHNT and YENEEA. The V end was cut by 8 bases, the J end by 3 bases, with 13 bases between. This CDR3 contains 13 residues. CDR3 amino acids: CASSPRPDTEAFF. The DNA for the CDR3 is TGTGCCAGCTCCCCGCGCCCGGACACTGAAGCTTTCTTT. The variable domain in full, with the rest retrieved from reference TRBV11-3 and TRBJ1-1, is EAGVVQSPRYKIIEKKQPVAFWCNPISGHNTLYWYLQNLGQGPELLIRYENEEAVDDSQLPKDRFSAERLKGVDSTLKIQPAELGDSAVYLCASSPRPDTEAFFGQGTRLTVV.

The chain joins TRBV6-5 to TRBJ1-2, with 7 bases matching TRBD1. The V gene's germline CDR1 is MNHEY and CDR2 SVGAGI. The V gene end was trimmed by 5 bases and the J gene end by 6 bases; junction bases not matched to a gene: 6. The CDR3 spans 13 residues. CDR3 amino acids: CASSTGVKNGYTF. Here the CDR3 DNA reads TGTGCCAGCAGTACAGGGGTTAAAAATGGCTACACCTTC.

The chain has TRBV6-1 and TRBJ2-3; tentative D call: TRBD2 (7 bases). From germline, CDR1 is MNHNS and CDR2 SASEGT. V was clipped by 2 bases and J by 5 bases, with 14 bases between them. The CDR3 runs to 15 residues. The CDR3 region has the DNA TGTGCCAGCAGTGAACTTGGGGGAGGGGGAGATACGCAGTATTTT. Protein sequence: CASSELGGGGDTQYF.

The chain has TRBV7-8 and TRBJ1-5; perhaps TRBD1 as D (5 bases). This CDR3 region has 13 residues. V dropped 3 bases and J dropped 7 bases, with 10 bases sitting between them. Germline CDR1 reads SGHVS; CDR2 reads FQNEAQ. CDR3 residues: CASSFAGPQPQHF. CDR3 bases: TGTGCCAGCAGCTTTGCAGGGCCCCAGCCCCAGCATTTT.

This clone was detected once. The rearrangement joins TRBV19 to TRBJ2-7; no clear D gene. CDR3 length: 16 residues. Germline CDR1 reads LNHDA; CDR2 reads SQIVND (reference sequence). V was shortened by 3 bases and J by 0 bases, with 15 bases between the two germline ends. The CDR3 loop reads CASSIRFSTFSYEQYF. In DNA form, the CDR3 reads TGTGCCAGTAGTATCCGCTTTAGTACCTTCTCCTACGAGCAGTACTTC.

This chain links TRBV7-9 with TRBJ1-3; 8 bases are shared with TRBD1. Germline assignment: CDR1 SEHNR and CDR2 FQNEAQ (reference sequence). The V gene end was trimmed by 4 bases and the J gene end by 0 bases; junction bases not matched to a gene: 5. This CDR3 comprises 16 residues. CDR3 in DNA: TGTGCCAGCAGCTGGACAGGGCCCTTCTCTGGAAACACCATATATTTT. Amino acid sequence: CASSWTGPFSGNTIYF. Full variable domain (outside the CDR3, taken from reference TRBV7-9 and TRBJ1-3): DTGVSQNPRHKITKRGQNVTFRCDPISEHNRLYWYRQTLGQGPEFLTYFQNEAQLEKSRLLSDRFSAERPKGSFSTLEIQRTEQGDSAMYLCASSWTGPFSGNTIYFGEGSWLTVV.

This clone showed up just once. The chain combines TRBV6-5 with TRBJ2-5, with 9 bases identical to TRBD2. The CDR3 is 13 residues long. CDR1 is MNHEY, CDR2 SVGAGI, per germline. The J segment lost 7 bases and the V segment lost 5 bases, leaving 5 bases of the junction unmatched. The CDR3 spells CASSISGSPTQYF. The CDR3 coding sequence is TGTGCCAGCAGTATTAGCGGGAGTCCGACCCAGTACTTC.

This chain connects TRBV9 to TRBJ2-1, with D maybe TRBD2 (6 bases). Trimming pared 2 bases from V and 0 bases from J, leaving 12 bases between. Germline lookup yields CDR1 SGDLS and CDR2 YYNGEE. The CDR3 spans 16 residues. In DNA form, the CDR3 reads TGTGCCAGCAGCGTCGTAGCGGCGGCCTCCTACAATGAGCAGTTCTTC. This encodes CASSVVAAASYNEQFF.

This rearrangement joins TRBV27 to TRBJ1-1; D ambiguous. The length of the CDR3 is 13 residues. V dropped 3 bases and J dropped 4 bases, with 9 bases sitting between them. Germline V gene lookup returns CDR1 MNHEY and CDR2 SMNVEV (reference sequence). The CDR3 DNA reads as TGTGCCAGCAGTTTTCTAGGGAGCACTGAAGCTTTCTTT. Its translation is CASSFLGSTEAFF.

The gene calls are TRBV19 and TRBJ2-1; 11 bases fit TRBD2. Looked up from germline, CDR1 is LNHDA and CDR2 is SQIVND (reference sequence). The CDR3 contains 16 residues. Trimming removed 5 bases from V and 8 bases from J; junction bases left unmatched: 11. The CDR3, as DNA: TGTGCCAGTAGTCCTCTTGGACTAGCGGGCGAAGATGAGCAGTTCTTC. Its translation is CASSPLGLAGEDEQFF. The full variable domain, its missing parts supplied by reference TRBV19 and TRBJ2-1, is DGGITQSPKYLFRKEGQNVTLSCEQNLNHDAMYWYRQDPGQGLRLIYYSQIVNDFQKGDIAEGYSVSREKKESFPLTVTSAQKNPTAFYLCASSPLGLAGEDEQFFGPGTRLTVL.

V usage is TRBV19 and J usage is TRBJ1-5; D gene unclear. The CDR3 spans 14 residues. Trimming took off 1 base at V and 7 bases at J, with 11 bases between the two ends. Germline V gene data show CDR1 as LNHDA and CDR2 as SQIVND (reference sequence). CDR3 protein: CASSIVGFGQPQHF. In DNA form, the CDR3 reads TGTGCCAGTAGTATAGTTGGGTTCGGGCAGCCCCAGCATTTT.

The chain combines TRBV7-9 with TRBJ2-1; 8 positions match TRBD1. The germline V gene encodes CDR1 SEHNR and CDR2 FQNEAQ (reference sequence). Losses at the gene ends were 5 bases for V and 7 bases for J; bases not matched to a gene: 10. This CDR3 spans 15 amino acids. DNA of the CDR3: TGTGCCAGCAGCCCGCGGACAGGGAGCCTAAATGAGCAGTTCTTC. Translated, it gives CASSPRTGSLNEQFF. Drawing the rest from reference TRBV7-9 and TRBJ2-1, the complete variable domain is DTGVSQNPRHKITKRGQNVTFRCDPISEHNRLYWYRQTLGQGPEFLTYFQNEAQLEKSRLLSDRFSAERPKGSFSTLEIQRTEQGDSAMYLCASSPRTGSLNEQFFGPGTRLTVL.

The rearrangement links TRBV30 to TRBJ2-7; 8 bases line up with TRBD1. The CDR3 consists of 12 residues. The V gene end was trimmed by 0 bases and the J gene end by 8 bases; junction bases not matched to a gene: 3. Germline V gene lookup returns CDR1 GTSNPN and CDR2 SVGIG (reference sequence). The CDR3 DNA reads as TGTGCCTGGAGTGTACAGGGGGATAAGCAGTACTTC. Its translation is CAWSVQGDKQYF.

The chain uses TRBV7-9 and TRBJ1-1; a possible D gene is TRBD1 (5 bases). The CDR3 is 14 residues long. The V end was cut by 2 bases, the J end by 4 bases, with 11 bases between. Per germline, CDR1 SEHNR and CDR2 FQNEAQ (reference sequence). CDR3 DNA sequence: TGTGCCAGCAGCTTACAGGGTAGGAGCACTGAAGCTTTCTTT. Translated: CASSLQGRSTEAFF. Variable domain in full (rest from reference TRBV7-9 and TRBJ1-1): DTGVSQNPRHKITKRGQNVTFRCDPISEHNRLYWYRQTLGQGPEFLTYFQNEAQLEKSRLLSDRFSAERPKGSFSTLEIQRTEQGDSAMYLCASSLQGRSTEAFFGQGTRLTVV.